These 9 T cell receptor beta chains came from one sample sequenced in a study of memory B cells and T cells in multiple sclerosis. Their antigen targets remain unknown. CFSE-dim autoproliferating and CFSE-high non-proliferating T cells from unstimulated culture were sequenced separately. Pooled replicate wells came from around 50 million CFSE-labeled PBMCs cultured approximately seven days without stimulus. Clones were sequenced by immunoSEQ multiplex PCR, and TCRdb holds only the in-frame ones, with some missing. Among 9,500 to 15,000 clones listed, roughly 86% were seen once. The material sequenced was PBMCs from blood kept in culture. All receptors derive from a human donor with multiple sclerosis.

This sequence joins TRBV6-5 and TRBJ1-1; D gene ambiguous. CDR3 size: 14 residues. Germline V lookup: CDR1 MNHEY, CDR2 SVGAGI. V dropped 4 bases and J dropped 0 bases, with 9 bases sitting between them. CDR3 sequence reads: CASSFSRVNTEAFF. CDR3 bases: TGTGCCAGCAGTTTCTCTAGGGTGAACACTGAAGCTTTCTTT.

The chain has TRBV11-2 and TRBJ2-5; unclear D gene. Trimming cost V 0 bases and J 4 bases, with 0 bases left between them. Germline loops: CDR1 SGHAT, CDR2 FQNNGV. The CDR3 loop spans 11 amino acids. CDR3 region: CASSLEETQYF. In DNA form, the CDR3 reads TGTGCCAGCAGCTTAGAAGAGACCCAGTACTTC.

The chain combines TRBV9 with TRBJ2-3, with 7 bases fitting TRBD2. There are 16 residues in the CDR3. V shed 0 bases, J shed 2 bases, and the junction held 6 bases outside the gene matches. The germline V gene encodes CDR1 SGDLS and CDR2 YYNGEE. The DNA for the CDR3 is TGTGCCAGCAGCGTAGAGAGTCTAGCGGCCACAGATACGCAGTATTTT. Its protein product is CASSVESLAATDTQYF.

The chain employs TRBV18 and TRBJ2-1; D possibly uses TRBD1 or TRBD2 (7 bases each). This CDR3 comprises 14 residues. The V end was cut by 6 bases, the J end by 3 bases, with 12 bases between. Germline CDR1 reads KGHSH; CDR2 reads LQKENI. The CDR3 DNA reads as TGTGCCAGCTCCACAGGGGACTACTACAATGAGCAGTTCTTC. Translation: CASSTGDYYNEQFF.

V usage is TRBV18 and J usage is TRBJ1-5; weak D call: TRBD1 (6 bases). Trimming stripped 2 bases from V and 4 bases from J, with 12 bases between. The CDR3 contains 15 residues. Germline V gene sequence: CDR1 KGHSH, CDR2 LQKENI. For the CDR3, the DNA is TGTGCCAGCTCACCATGGGGGGGCGAAAATCAGCCCCAGCATTTT. It codes for CASSPWGGENQPQHF.

The rearrangement uses TRBV27 and TRBJ2-5; 8 bases fit TRBD2. Germline lookup yields CDR1 MNHEY and CDR2 SMNVEV (reference sequence). V shed 6 bases and J 5 bases; nucleotides not matched to a gene: 11. The CDR3 runs 15 residues. This CDR3 is CASRASGSFGETQYF. The CDR3 DNA reads TGTGCCAGCAGGGCAAGCGGGAGTTTCGGGGAGACCCAGTACTTC.

V usage is TRBV4-1 and J usage is TRBJ2-3; D ambiguous. The length of the CDR3 is 15 residues. V lost 3 bases to trimming and J lost 4 bases, with 14 bases between them. In germline, CDR1 is MGHRA, CDR2 YSYEKL. The CDR3: CASSQTGWDPDTQYF. CDR3 coding DNA: TGCGCCAGCAGCCAGACGGGCTGGGATCCAGATACGCAGTATTTT.

The genes are TRBV28 and TRBJ2-2; 14 positions match TRBD2. V was pared by 0 bases and J by 6 bases, with 3 bases of the junction left unmatched. From germline, CDR1 is MDHEN and CDR2 SYDVKM. This CDR3 region has 17 residues. Written as DNA, the CDR3 is TGTGCCAGCAGTTTATGGGGGACTAGCGGGAGTGCCGGGGAGCTGTTTTTT. Translation gives CASSLWGTSGSAGELFF.

This chain links TRBV18 with TRBJ2-3; the D is unclear. V shed 5 bases and J shed 5 bases, with 11 bases lying between them. This CDR3 spans 13 amino acids. Germline V lookup: CDR1 KGHSH, CDR2 LQKENI. The CDR3 loop reads CASSNRVQDTQYF. CDR3 DNA sequence: TGTGCCAGCTCAAACCGAGTGCAAGATACGCAGTATTTT.